The 31 T cell receptor beta chains in this list originate from one sample, sequenced in a study of T-cell reconstitution after alpha-beta-depleted transplantation in children (dated by TCRdb to the mid-2010s). The treatment or condition label here, explained by the study, means: allogeneic hematopoietic cell transplantation with graft depleted of TCRalphabeta T cells and CD19 B cells. Library construction relied on PCR. The sequencing machine was an Illumina HiSeq 2500. Molecular barcoding was employed in the preparation of TCR libraries, with unique molecular identifiers being used to normalize TCRbeta repertoire quantification. The public reads were run again by TCRdb, first through fastp at Q25 and then through MiXCR, and only productive beta chains were kept. When rows share a CDR3 protein, they turn into one entry using the most common DNA and genes. This sample comprises roughly 490,000 distinct CDR3 sequences, more than 9.5% of them detected only once. Clones ranked in the top ten supply around 13% of the sample.

This sample comprised PBMCs, mostly from graft donor cells, obtained 180 days after TCRalphabeta/CD19-depleted stem cell transplant. Source of these receptors: a female patient aged 2-10 years who had a stem cell transplant for aplastic anemia, so the T cells may come from the graft donor.

V gene TRBV6-4 combines with J gene TRBJ2-3; TRBD2 aligns across 7 bases. The CDR3 is made up of 17 amino acids. CDR1 and CDR2 from the germline V gene are MRHNA and SNTAGT. J was trimmed by 0 bases and V by 3 bases; bases with no gene match: 9. CDR3 residues: CASSESGTTPSTDTQYF. Written as DNA, the CDR3 is TGTGCCAGCAGTGAAAGCGGGACTACCCCTAGCACAGATACGCAGTATTTT.

This chain uses TRBV20-1 with TRBJ2-7; no clear D. Germline V gives CDR1 DFQATT, CDR2 SNEGSKA (reference sequence). V was cut by 0 bases and J by 2 bases, with 11 bases left in between. The CDR3 sequence is 14 residues long. This CDR3 is CSARDSALPYEQYV. The DNA for the CDR3 is TGCAGTGCTAGAGATTCCGCGCTACCCTACGAGCAGTACGTC.

This clonotype was seen repeatedly, ten times or more. V gene TRBV7-2 combines with J gene TRBJ1-5; D is unresolved. The V gene's germline CDR1 is SGHTA and CDR2 FQGNSA. V was shortened by 5 bases and J by 0 bases, with 14 bases between the two germline ends. This CDR3 is built from 16 residues. For the CDR3, the DNA is TGTGCCAGCAGCCCCCAGACAACTTATAGCAATCAGCCCCAGCATTTT. The encoded protein is CASSPQTTYSNQPQHF.

The sample holds many counts of this clonotype. CDR3 sequence reads: CASSLTGLSNEKLFF. The CDR3 DNA is TGTGCCAGCAGCTTAACAGGGTTGTCTAATGAAAAACTGTTTTTT. The chain combines TRBV7-2 with TRBJ1-4; weak D call: TRBD1 (6 bases). The germline V gene has CDR1 SGHTA and CDR2 FQGNSA. The V end lost 2 bases, the J end lost 3 bases, and 10 bases lay between the germline ends. The length of the CDR3 is 15 residues.

This clonotype has more than one count but fewer than ten. The chain carries TRBV19 and TRBJ1-5, with 7 positions matching TRBD1. The CDR3 loop spans 17 amino acids. The ends lost 7 bases at V and 0 bases at J; junction bases unmatched: 12. CDR1 and CDR2 (germline): LNHDA, SQIVND (reference sequence). The CDR3 nucleotides are TGTGCCAGTAAGGGGACAGCCCGCCTTTCTAGCAATCAGCCCCAGCATTTT. It codes for CASKGTARLSSNQPQHF.

This clonotype was seen a few times. The V call is TRBV20-1, the J call TRBJ1-1; 8 bases fit TRBD1. Per germline, CDR1 DFQATT and CDR2 SNEGSKA (reference sequence). This CDR3 is built from 13 residues. V gave up 5 bases and J gave up 5 bases; unmatched junction bases: 7. In DNA form, the CDR3 reads TGCAGTGCTTTCGGACAGGGAGGGACTGAAGCTTTCTTT. This encodes CSAFGQGGTEAFF.

This clonotype was picked up many times. This chain uses TRBV20-1 with TRBJ1-1; 10 bases are shared with TRBD1. The CDR3 covers 13 residues. CDR1 is DFQATT and CDR2 is SNEGSKA in the germline V gene (reference sequence). CDR3 region: CRTDRGIDTEAFF. In DNA, the CDR3 is TGCAGGACGGACAGGGGGATCGACACTGAAGCTTTCTTT.

This chain connects TRBV15 to TRBJ2-3; possibly TRBD2 for D (5 bases). Trimming shortened V by 5 bases and J by 5 bases, and 14 bases separated the two germline ends. Germline V gene sequence: CDR1 LNHNV, CDR2 YYDKDF (reference sequence). The CDR3 loop spans 14 amino acids. The CDR3 DNA is TGTGCCACCAGCCCCGGGTCAGGAGGAGATACGCAGTATTTT. It specifies CATSPGSGGDTQYF.

The rearrangement joins TRBV12-3 or TRBV12-4 to TRBJ2-3; maybe TRBD1 (6 bases). V was trimmed by 6 bases and J by 6 bases, leaving 16 bases between them. The length of the CDR3 is 14 residues. This CDR3 is CASSQLQGSDTQYF. CDR3 DNA sequence: TGTGCCAGCAGCCAGTTACAGGGCTCCGATACGCAGTATTTT.

This clonotype was seen more than once but under ten times. This chain joins TRBV24-1 and TRBJ2-1; the D gene is possibly TRBD1 (6 bases). The V end lost 0 bases, the J end lost 7 bases, and 18 bases lay between the germline ends. The CDR3 length is 17 residues. Germline CDR1 reads KGHDR; CDR2 reads SFDVKD. The CDR3 reads CATSDLGVGAGMNEQFF. The CDR3, as DNA: TGTGCCACCAGTGATTTGGGGGTGGGGGCAGGGATGAATGAGCAGTTCTTC.

This clonotype appeared a few times. V is TRBV4-1 and J is TRBJ2-5; 12 bases align to TRBD1. The trim removed 1 base at V and 4 bases at J, leaving 7 bases unmatched. The CDR3 has 17 residues. CDR1 and CDR2 (germline): MGHRA, YSYEKL. In DNA, the CDR3 is TGCGCCAGCAGCCAAGTGGGGGACAGGGGGCACAGAGAGACCCAGTACTTC. Residues: CASSQVGDRGHRETQYF.

A note on this clonotype: Germline and junction disagree at one end, which may indicate a read error. The CDR3 protein is CASNPNSLDTQYF. As DNA, the CDR3 is TGTGCCAGCAATCCAAATTCGCTAGATACGCAGTATTTC. V is TRBV12-3 or TRBV12-4 and J is TRBJ2-3; D not certain. CDR3 length equals 13 residues.

On this clonotype itself: A much larger clone lies one base from this, so it may be a read error. V usage is TRBV15 and J usage is TRBJ1-4; possibly TRBD1 for D (6 bases). Per the germline V gene, CDR1 is LNHNV and CDR2 is YYDKDF (reference sequence). The CDR3 consists of 18 residues. CDR3: CAASREGGRVPTNEKLFF. The CDR3 DNA follows: TGTGCCGCCAGCAGAGAAGGGGGACGGGTCCCAACTAATGAAAAACTGTTTTTT.

The chain has TRBV7-9 and TRBJ2-7, with D uncertain. The CDR3 loop spans 14 amino acids. Trimming shortened V by 2 bases and J by 2 bases, and 10 bases separated the two germline ends. The germline V gene has CDR1 SEHNR and CDR2 FQNEAQ (reference sequence). The CDR3 region has the DNA TGTGCCAGCAGCTTAAGTCACAAGGCCTACGAGCAGTACGTC. Its protein is CASSLSHKAYEQYV.

This clonotype was seen a handful of times. V and J are TRBV12-3 or TRBV12-4 and TRBJ1-2, with TRBD1 as a possible D gene (6 bases). This CDR3 is built from 17 residues. V lost 2 bases, J lost 0 bases, and 16 bases lay in between. CDR3 protein: CASSLKGTPPSNYGYTF. The CDR3 nucleotides read TGTGCCAGCAGTTTAAAAGGGACACCTCCCTCTAACTATGGCTACACCTTC.

This clonotype has at least ten counts. This chain joins TRBV12-3 or TRBV12-4 and TRBJ2-5; D possibly corresponds to TRBD1 (6 bases). This CDR3 region has 12 residues. Deletions cut 8 bases from V and 3 bases from J, with 10 bases between. In nucleotides, the CDR3 is TGTGCCAGCGGCTACAGGGAAGAGACCCAGTACTTC. It translates to CASGYREETQYF.

About this clonotype itself: This may arise from a read error, as a much more abundant clone is one base away. J is TRBJ2-2 and V is TRBV12-3 or TRBV12-4; a weak D match, TRBD1 (5 bases). V was clipped by 3 bases and J by 3 bases, with 17 bases between them. The CDR3 is 17 amino acids. The CDR3 bases are TGTGCCAGCAGTTTCCACCGACAGTGGGCGGACACCGGGGAGCTGTTTTTT. Translated, it gives CASSFHRQWADTGELFF.

This chain connects TRBV7-2 to TRBJ1-4; D is possibly TRBD1 (6 bases). Trimming shortened V by 4 bases and J by 7 bases, and 16 bases separated the two germline ends. Germline values: CDR1 SGHTA, CDR2 FQGNSA. The CDR3 spans 15 residues. The CDR3 coding sequence is TGTGCCAGCAGCTCAAGGGGGACTGCGTCTGAAAAACTGTTTTTT. Translating it yields CASSSRGTASEKLFF.

This clonotype has just a few counts. The chain uses TRBV10-3 and TRBJ1-1; the match to TRBD1 covers 7 bases. Germline trimming cut 5 bases from V and 1 base from J; bases unmatched to any gene: 4. CDR1 is ENHRY and CDR2 is SYGVKD in the germline V gene. The CDR3 runs 14 residues. As DNA, the CDR3 is TGTGCCATCAGTCCGGGACAGACGAACACTGAAGCTTTCTTT. This codes for CAISPGQTNTEAFF.

This clonotype was seen a handful of times. The V gene is TRBV10-3, the J gene TRBJ1-4; TRBD1 matches at 7 bases. J was trimmed by 4 bases and V by 11 bases; bases with no gene match: 10. The CDR3 has 14 residues. CDR1 is ENHRY and CDR2 is SYGVKD in the germline V gene. The CDR3 protein is CASGPGQFNEKLFF. The CDR3 coding sequence is TGTGCCTCAGGCCCGGGACAGTTTAATGAAAAACTGTTTTTT.

This clonotype appeared a few times. V gene TRBV12-3 or TRBV12-4 combines with J gene TRBJ2-3, with 12 positions matching TRBD2. With V trimmed by 5 bases and J by 8 bases, 14 bases remained unmatched. The CDR3 totals 17 residues. As DNA, the CDR3 is TGTGCCAGCAGTCCTAGTTCGACTAGCGGGGGATTGAGTACGCAGTATTTT. Translating it yields CASSPSSTSGGLSTQYF.

This clonotype was seen a few times. V gene TRBV5-6 combines with J gene TRBJ2-1; D might be TRBD1 or TRBD2, each matching 5 bases. The CDR3 runs 16 residues. The ends were cut back, 0 bases at V and 9 bases at J, with 19 bases in the middle. From germline, CDR1 is SGHDT and CDR2 YYEEEE. The CDR3 here is CASSLDWGRLSVEQFF. CDR3 DNA sequence: TGTGCCAGCAGCTTGGATTGGGGACGCCTGAGCGTTGAGCAGTTCTTC. Based on the CDR3 plus reference TRBV5-6 and TRBJ2-1, the full variable domain is DAGVTQSPTHLIKTRGQQVTLRCSPKSGHDTVSWYQQALGQGPQFIFQYYEEEERQRGNFPDRFSGHQFPNYSSELNVNALLLGDSALYLCASSLDWGRLSVEQFFGPGTRLTVL.

The sample holds a few counts of this clonotype. The chain recombines TRBV12-3 or TRBV12-4 with TRBJ2-5; 10 positions agree with TRBD1. The trim removed 6 bases at V and 3 bases at J, leaving 4 bases unmatched. This CDR3 contains 14 residues. CDR3 in DNA: TGTGCCAGCAGCCGACAGGGGGCGAAAGAGACCCAGTACTTC. As protein: CASSRQGAKETQYF.

In its sample, this clonotype was seen a few times. The gene calls are TRBV4-3 and TRBJ2-5; TRBD2 matches 9 bases. This CDR3 has 17 amino acids. Germline V gene sequence: CDR1 LGHNA, CDR2 YSLEER. The V gene end was trimmed by 3 bases and the J gene end by 3 bases; junction bases not matched to a gene: 11. This CDR3 is CASSHLPRGGREETQYF. The DNA for the CDR3 is TGCGCCAGCAGCCATCTCCCGAGAGGCGGGAGGGAAGAGACCCAGTACTTC.

The chain couples TRBV27 to TRBJ2-7; D perhaps matches TRBD2 (6 bases). This CDR3 spans 15 amino acids. Germline V lookup: CDR1 MNHEY, CDR2 SMNVEV (reference sequence). With 4 bases removed from V and 6 bases from J, the gap between germline ends came to 19 bases. The CDR3 sequence is CASSSLGAGGPEQYF. DNA of the CDR3: TGTGCCAGCAGTTCATTAGGGGCTGGAGGGCCCGAGCAGTACTTC.

At least ten counts were recorded for this clonotype. This chain links TRBV12-3 or TRBV12-4 with TRBJ1-2; no definite D call. With 5 bases removed from V and 4 bases from J, the gap between germline ends came to 8 bases. The CDR3 loop spans 12 amino acids. CDR3 sequence (DNA): TGTGCCAGCAGTGCCCACAGCTATGGCTACACCTTC. This sequence encodes CASSAHSYGYTF.

This clonotype turned up a few times. The chain employs TRBV12-3 or TRBV12-4 and TRBJ2-1; D uncertain. This CDR3 is 14 amino acids long. Trimming took 5 bases from V and 10 from J, leaving 18 bases between them. CDR3 loop: CASSPPRKHWEQFF. The CDR3 nucleotides read TGTGCCAGCAGTCCCCCCCGTAAGCATTGGGAGCAGTTCTTC.

The V call is TRBV5-1, the J call TRBJ1-5; D call uncertain. Trimming left V 6 bases short and J 5 bases short, with 15 bases between. CDR1 is SGHRS and CDR2 is YFSETQ in the germline V gene. The CDR3 has 14 amino acids. In DNA, the CDR3 is TGCGCCAGCACGAAACGGCTGGGAGATCAGCCCCAGCATTTT. Translated: CASTKRLGDQPQHF.

The chain couples TRBV7-9 to TRBJ2-7; 9 bases line up with TRBD2. The CDR3 spans 15 residues. V lost 5 bases to trimming and J lost 2 bases; unmatched junction nucleotides: 7. The germline gives CDR1 SEHNR, CDR2 FQNEAQ (reference sequence). The CDR3 spells CASSPTSGPTYEQYV. CDR3 in DNA: TGTGCCAGCAGCCCAACTAGCGGGCCTACCTACGAGCAGTACGTC.

This clonotype showed up just a few times. The rearrangement links TRBV9 to TRBJ1-2; D uncertain. Trimming took 0 bases from V and 1 from J, leaving 4 bases between them. CDR1 and CDR2 from the germline V gene are SGDLS and YYNGEE. The CDR3 loop spans 13 amino acids. Here the CDR3 DNA reads TGTGCCAGCAGCGTAGTGAATAACTATGGCTACACCTTC. This encodes CASSVVNNYGYTF.

This clonotype was seen repeatedly, ten times or more. The rearrangement joins TRBV20-1 to TRBJ2-6; D is tentatively TRBD1 or TRBD2 (5 bases each). Germline loops: CDR1 DFQATT, CDR2 SNEGSKA (reference sequence). CDR3 length: 16 amino acids. Trimming left V 2 bases short and J 2 bases short, with 13 bases between. CDR3 protein: CSARSSQGAGANVLTF. In DNA form, the CDR3 reads TGCAGTGCTAGATCCTCCCAGGGAGCTGGGGCCAACGTCCTGACTTTC.